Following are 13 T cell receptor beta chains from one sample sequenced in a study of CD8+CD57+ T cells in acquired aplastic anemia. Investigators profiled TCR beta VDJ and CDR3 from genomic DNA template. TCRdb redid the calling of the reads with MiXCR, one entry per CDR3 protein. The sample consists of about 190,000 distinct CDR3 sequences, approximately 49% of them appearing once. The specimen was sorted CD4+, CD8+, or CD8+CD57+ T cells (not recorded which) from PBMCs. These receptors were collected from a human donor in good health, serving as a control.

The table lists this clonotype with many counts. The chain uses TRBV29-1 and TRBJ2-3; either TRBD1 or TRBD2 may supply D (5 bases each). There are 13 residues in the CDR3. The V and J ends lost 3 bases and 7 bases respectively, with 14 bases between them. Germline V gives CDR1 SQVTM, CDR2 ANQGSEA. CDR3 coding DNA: TGCAGCGTTGAGAGGGACCAGGGAAATACGCAGTATTTT. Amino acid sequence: CSVERDQGNTQYF.

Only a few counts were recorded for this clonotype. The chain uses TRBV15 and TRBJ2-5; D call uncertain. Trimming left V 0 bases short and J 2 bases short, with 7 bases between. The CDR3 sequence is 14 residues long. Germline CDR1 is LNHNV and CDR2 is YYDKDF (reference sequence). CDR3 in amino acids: CATSRDLGQETQYF. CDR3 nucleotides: TGTGCCACCAGCAGAGATTTGGGGCAAGAGACCCAGTACTTC.

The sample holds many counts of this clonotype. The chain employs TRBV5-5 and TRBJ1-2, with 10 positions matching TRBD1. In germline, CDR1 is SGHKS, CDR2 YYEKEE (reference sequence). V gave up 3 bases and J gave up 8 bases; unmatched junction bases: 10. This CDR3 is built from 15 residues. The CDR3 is CASSYRDRGSGGYTF. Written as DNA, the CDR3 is TGTGCCAGCAGCTACCGGGACAGGGGTTCTGGGGGCTACACCTTC. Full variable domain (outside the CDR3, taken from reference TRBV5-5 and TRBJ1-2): DAGVTQSPTHLIKTRGQQVTLRCSPISGHKSVSWYQQVLGQGPQFIFQYYEKEERGRGNFPDRFSARQFPNYSSELNVNALLLGDSALYLCASSYRDRGSGGYTFGSGTRLTVV.

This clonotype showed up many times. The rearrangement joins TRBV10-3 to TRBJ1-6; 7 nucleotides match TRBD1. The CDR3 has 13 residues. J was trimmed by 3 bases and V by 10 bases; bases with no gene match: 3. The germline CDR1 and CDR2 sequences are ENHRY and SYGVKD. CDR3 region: CATGDSYNSPLHF. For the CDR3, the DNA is TGTGCCACAGGGGACAGCTATAATTCACCCCTCCACTTT.

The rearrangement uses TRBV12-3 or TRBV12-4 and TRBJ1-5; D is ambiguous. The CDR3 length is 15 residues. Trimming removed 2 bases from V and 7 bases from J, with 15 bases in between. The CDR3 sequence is CASSLWQRGIQPQHF. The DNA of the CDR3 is TGTGCCAGCAGTTTATGGCAGCGGGGAATCCAGCCCCAGCATTTT.

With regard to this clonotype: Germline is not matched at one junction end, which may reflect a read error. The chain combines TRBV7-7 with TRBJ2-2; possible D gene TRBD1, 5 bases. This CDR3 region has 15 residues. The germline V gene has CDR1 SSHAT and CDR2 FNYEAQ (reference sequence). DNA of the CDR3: TGTGCTAGCAGCCGAGACAGATCGAACACCGGGGAGCTGTTTTTT. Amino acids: CASSRDRSNTGELFF.

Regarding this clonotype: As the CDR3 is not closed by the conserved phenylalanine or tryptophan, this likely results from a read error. The CDR3 DNA is TGTGCCAGCAGCTTGTCGACAGGGAGTAACTATGGCTACACCCTC. Amino acids: CASSLSTGSNYGYTL. V usage is TRBV2 and J usage is TRBJ1-2, with 7 bases that match TRBD1. CDR1 is SNHLY and CDR2 is FYNNEI in the germline V gene. The CDR3 is made up of 15 amino acids. V lost 6 bases and J lost 1; bases outside the gene matches: 8.

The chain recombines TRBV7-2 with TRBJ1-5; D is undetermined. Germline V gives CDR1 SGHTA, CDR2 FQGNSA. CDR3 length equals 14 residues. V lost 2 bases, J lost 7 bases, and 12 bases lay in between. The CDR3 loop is CASSLREGGQPQHF. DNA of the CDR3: TGTGCCAGCAGCTTACGGGAGGGAGGGCAGCCCCAGCATTTT.

CDR3 amino acids: CASSYGEFYEQYF. The CDR3 nucleotides read TGTGCCAGCAGCTACGGGGAGTTCTACGAGCAGTACTTC. The gene calls are TRBV7-2 and TRBJ2-7; D might be TRBD2 (5 bases). This CDR3 is 13 amino acids long. CDR1 and CDR2 from the germline V gene are SGHTA and FQGNSA. V was clipped by 4 bases and J by 3 bases, with 10 bases between them.

CDR3 sequence reads: CASSYPGRDGEKLFF. DNA of the CDR3: TGTGCCAGCAGCTACCCGGGACGGGATGGGGAAAAACTGTTTTTT. This chain connects TRBV7-8 to TRBJ1-4, with a tentative D call TRBD1 (5 bases). Germline CDR1 SGHVS, CDR2 FQNEAQ. The CDR3 loop spans 15 amino acids. Trimming removed 4 bases at V and 8 bases at J, with 17 bases between. The full variable domain, completed using reference TRBV7-8 and TRBJ1-4, is GAGVSQSPRYKVAKRGQDVALRCDPISGHVSLFWYQQALGQGPEFLTYFQNEAQLDKSGLPSDRFFAERPEGSVSTLKIQRTQQEDSAVYLCASSYPGRDGEKLFFGSGTQLSVL.

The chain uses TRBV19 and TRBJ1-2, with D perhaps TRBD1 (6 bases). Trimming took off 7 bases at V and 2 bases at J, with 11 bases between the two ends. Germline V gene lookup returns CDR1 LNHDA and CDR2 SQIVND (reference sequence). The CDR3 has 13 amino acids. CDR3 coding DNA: TGTGCCAGTATGGACAGATCCAACTATGGCTACACCTTC. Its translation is CASMDRSNYGYTF.

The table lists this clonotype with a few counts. The CDR3 nucleotides are TGTGCCAGCAGTTGGCTGACCGGGACAGGGGCCGAAAAACTGTTTTTT. This sequence encodes CASSWLTGTGAEKLFF. The V gene is TRBV6-5, the J gene TRBJ1-4; TRBD1 matches at 10 bases. Looked up from germline, CDR1 is MNHEY and CDR2 is SVGAGI. J gave up 8 bases and V 4 bases, and 10 bases lay outside the gene matches. This CDR3 comprises 16 residues.

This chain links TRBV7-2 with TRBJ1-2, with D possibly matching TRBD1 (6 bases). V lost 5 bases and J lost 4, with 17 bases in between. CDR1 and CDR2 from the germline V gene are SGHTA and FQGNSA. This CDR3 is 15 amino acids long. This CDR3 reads CASSLGTPRGYGYTF. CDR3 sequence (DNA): TGTGCCAGCAGCCTAGGGACACCTCGGGGCTATGGCTACACCTTC.